What follows are 25 T cell receptor beta chains derived from one specimen sequenced in a study of identical twins. One entry per CDR3 protein, called by TCRdb with MiXCR from the 5' RACE reads. The data hold about 330,000 distinct CDR3 sequences, with 9% to 15% observed a single time. The data were also submitted as part of a second study, on yellow fever vaccine responses in identical twins.

Sequencing was carried out using CD8+ T cells sorted from blood. The receptors were sampled from a woman aged 18-29 years in good health.

This clonotype was found many times. The genes are TRBV12-3 or TRBV12-4 and TRBJ2-7, with a weak D call TRBD1 (6 bases). This CDR3 is 12 amino acids long. Trimming left V 5 bases short and J 1 base short, with 6 bases between. In DNA form, the CDR3 reads TGTGCCAGCAGTACAGGGTCCTACGAGCAGTACTTC. Translating gives CASSTGSYEQYF.

The chain uses TRBV9 and TRBJ2-3, with D hard to call. The CDR3 totals 10 residues. Trimming removed 7 bases at V and 5 bases at J, with 5 bases between. Germline lookup yields CDR1 SGDLS and CDR2 YYNGEE. For the CDR3, the DNA is TGTGCCAGCGCCGGAGATACGCAGTATTTT. Its protein product is CASAGDTQYF. The entire variable domain, with the rest obtained from reference TRBV9 and TRBJ2-3, is as follows: DSGVTQTPKHLITATGQRVTLRCSPRSGDLSVYWYQQSLDQGLQFLIQYYNGEERAKGNILERFSAQQFPDLHSELNLSSLELGDSALYFCASAGDTQYFGPGTRLTVL.

The J gene is TRBJ2-2, the V gene TRBV6-5; tentatively, D is TRBD1 (6 bases). V lost 1 base and J 5 bases, leaving 11 bases between the germline ends. The germline V gene encodes CDR1 MNHEY and CDR2 SVGAGI. The CDR3 spans 15 residues. The CDR3 loop is CASSYFTGWTGELFF. CDR3 DNA: TGTGCCAGCAGTTACTTTACAGGGTGGACCGGGGAGCTGTTTTTT.

This clonotype has a handful of counts. The CDR3, as DNA: TGTGCCAGCAGCCCGGGGCCTTCCTACAATGAGCAGTTCTTC. It is translated as CASSPGPSYNEQFF. This chain links TRBV3-1 with TRBJ2-1; the D gene could be TRBD1 or TRBD2 (5 bases each). CDR3 length: 14 residues. V lost 4 bases to trimming and J lost 1 base, with 8 bases between them. The germline V gene encodes CDR1 LGHDT and CDR2 YNNKEL (reference sequence).

This chain connects TRBV4-1 to TRBJ1-1; D not certain. The ends were cut back, 4 bases at V and 4 bases at J, with 13 bases in the middle. Germline V CDR1 and CDR2: MGHRA, YSYEKL. The CDR3 extends over 14 amino acids. As DNA, the CDR3 is TGCGCCAGCAGCCGGGTATACTTGGTCACTGAAGCTTTCTTT. It specifies CASSRVYLVTEAFF.

The table lists this clonotype with a few counts. The chain uses TRBV13 and TRBJ2-7, with 16 bases fitting TRBD2. This CDR3 region has 17 residues. Germline V gene data show CDR1 as PRHDT and CDR2 as FYEKMQ (reference sequence). Trimming took 4 bases from V and 2 from J; bases not matched to a gene: 5. The CDR3 is CASSSGTSGRETYEQYF. In nucleotides, the CDR3 is TGTGCCAGCAGCTCCGGGACTAGCGGGAGGGAAACCTACGAGCAGTACTTC.

The V gene is TRBV6-5, the J gene TRBJ2-2, with TRBD1 matching over 8 bases. Germline V gene sequence: CDR1 MNHEY, CDR2 SVGAGI. The CDR3 length is 15 residues. The ends lost 0 bases at V and 4 bases at J; junction bases unmatched: 1. The CDR3 spells CASSYSDRATGELFF. The DNA for the CDR3 is TGTGCCAGCAGTTACTCGGACAGGGCCACCGGGGAGCTGTTTTTT.

This clonotype was counted only a few times. The chain uses TRBV10-1 and TRBJ2-1; 8 nucleotides line up with TRBD2. After removal of 3 bases from V and 4 bases from J, the junction contained 11 bases not matched to a gene. In germline, CDR1 is WNHNN, CDR2 SYGVQD (reference sequence). The CDR3 is 17 residues long. The CDR3 coding sequence is TGCGCCAGCAGTGAAACGGGGGGGGCCCTCTATTACAATGAGCAGTTCTTC. Translating gives CASSETGGALYYNEQFF.

This clonotype was picked up a small number of times. V and J are TRBV20-1 and TRBJ2-3; 11 bases map to TRBD2. The V segment lost 6 bases and the J segment 1 base; nucleotides outside the gene matches: 12. This CDR3 has 17 residues. Germline V gene sequence: CDR1 DFQATT, CDR2 SNEGSKA (reference sequence). The CDR3 spells CSAWTSGLSSGTDTQYF. Written as DNA, the CDR3 is TGCAGTGCATGGACTAGCGGGCTGTCGTCTGGCACAGATACGCAGTATTTT.

The chain uses TRBV10-3 and TRBJ1-2; D is perhaps TRBD1 (5 bases). The germline V and J ends were trimmed by 3 bases and 6 bases, with 14 bases remaining between them. Per the germline V gene, CDR1 is ENHRY and CDR2 is SYGVKD. The CDR3 loop spans 14 amino acids. The CDR3 DNA is TGTGCCATCAGTGAATCCGCCTTACAGGATGGCTACACCTTC. Translated, it gives CAISESALQDGYTF.

The chain links TRBV28 to TRBJ2-7; 7 nucleotides align to TRBD2. After removal of 3 bases from V and 1 base from J, the junction contained 9 bases not matched to a gene. The CDR3 runs to 16 residues. Germline V lookup: CDR1 MDHEN, CDR2 SYDVKM. Written as DNA, the CDR3 is TGTGCCAGCAGTTTTCCAAGCGGGGTGACATCCTACGAGCAGTACTTC. Translating gives CASSFPSGVTSYEQYF.

This chain uses TRBV29-1 with TRBJ1-1, with 7 bases identical to TRBD1. V lost 3 bases, J lost 10 bases, and 5 bases stayed unmatched. This CDR3 region has 11 residues. Germline CDR1 reads SQVTM; CDR2 reads ANQGSEA. CDR3 amino acids: CSVDAGTVAFF. CDR3 coding DNA: TGCAGCGTTGACGCCGGGACAGTAGCTTTCTTT. Full variable domain (rest looked up from reference TRBV29-1 and TRBJ1-1): SAVISQKPSRDICQRGTSLTIQCQVDSQVTMMFWYRQQPGQSLTLIATANQGSEATYESGFVIDKFPISRPNLTFSTLTVSNMSPEDSSIYLCSVDAGTVAFFGQGTRLTVV.

This clonotype was seen more than once but under ten times. The CDR3: CASSSVARTYNEQFF. As DNA, the CDR3 is TGTGCCAGCAGTTCGGTAGCGAGAACCTACAATGAGCAGTTCTTC. The chain recombines TRBV27 with TRBJ2-1; D is possibly TRBD2 (5 bases). CDR1 is MNHEY and CDR2 is SMNVEV in the germline V gene (reference sequence). This CDR3 has 15 amino acids. Trimming removed 4 bases from V and 2 bases from J, with 12 bases in between.

This clonotype was detected only a few times. The chain combines TRBV9 with TRBJ2-2, with unresolved D. This CDR3 spans 17 amino acids. Trimming took 0 bases from V and 0 from J, leaving 12 bases between them. Germline CDR1 and CDR2: SGDLS and YYNGEE. The DNA for the CDR3 is TGTGCCAGCAGCGTAGTGTCGCTGTCCTCGAACACCGGGGAGCTGTTTTTT. This gives the protein CASSVVSLSSNTGELFF.

This clonotype was seen a handful of times. The V call is TRBV6-5, the J call TRBJ1-1, with D maybe TRBD1 (5 bases). Between the trimmed V and J ends, which lost 0 bases and 5 bases, there was a span of 10 bases. Germline V gene data show CDR1 as MNHEY and CDR2 as SVGAGI. The CDR3 is made up of 14 amino acids. As DNA, the CDR3 is TGTGCCAGCAGTTACTCGCAGGGCACGACTGAAGCTTTCTTT. Protein: CASSYSQGTTEAFF.

This clonotype has a handful of counts. This sequence joins TRBV6-6 and TRBJ2-7; 7 bases line up with TRBD2. Germline V gives CDR1 MNHNY, CDR2 SVGAGI (reference sequence). The CDR3 is 12 residues long. V lost 2 bases to trimming and J lost 5 bases; unmatched junction nucleotides: 0. The CDR3 nucleotides read TGTGCCAGCAGTTACGGGAGGGACGAGCAGTACGTC. Its translation: CASSYGRDEQYV.

The chain is built from TRBV7-6 and TRBJ2-7; D may match TRBD1 or TRBD2 (5 bases each). V lost 5 bases and J lost 9, with 20 bases in between. The CDR3 sequence is 14 residues long. Germline V gene sequence: CDR1 SGHVS, CDR2 FNYEAQ. The CDR3 sequence: CASSLIPTGRGQYF. The CDR3 DNA follows: TGTGCCAGCAGCCTCATTCCGACGGGGCGCGGGCAGTACTTC.

The rearrangement links TRBV28 to TRBJ2-3; TRBD2 might be the D (6 bases). V was clipped by 6 bases and J by 2 bases, with 21 bases between them. Germline V gene sequence: CDR1 MDHEN, CDR2 SYDVKM. The CDR3 contains 17 residues. In DNA form, the CDR3 reads TGTGCCAGCAGCAGGGCGGAACGGGACTTGATCACAGATACGCAGTATTTT. Translating it yields CASSRAERDLITDTQYF.

The J gene is TRBJ1-4, the V gene TRBV7-9; D is undetermined. Germline CDR1 SEHNR, CDR2 FQNEAQ (reference sequence). V was pared by 1 base and J by 4 bases, with 7 bases between. The CDR3 has 14 amino acids. The CDR3 is CASSLVQLNEKLFF. The CDR3 DNA is TGTGCCAGCAGCTTAGTTCAGCTTAATGAAAAACTGTTTTTT.

The chain couples TRBV13 to TRBJ2-7, with a weak D call TRBD1 (5 bases). The V end lost 4 bases, the J end lost 3 bases, and 10 bases lay between the germline ends. CDR1 and CDR2 (germline): PRHDT, FYEKMQ (reference sequence). This CDR3 region has 13 residues. The CDR3 region has the DNA TGTGCCAGCAGCTCTTCCGACAGCTACGAGCAGTACTTC. Translating it yields CASSSSDSYEQYF.

The chain employs TRBV6-5 and TRBJ2-5, with 8 bases identical to TRBD2. This CDR3 comprises 15 residues. J lost 1 base, V lost 2 bases, and 3 bases had no gene match. The germline gives CDR1 MNHEY, CDR2 SVGAGI. The CDR3 spells CASSYDSGAQETQYF. In nucleotides, the CDR3 is TGTGCCAGCAGTTACGATAGCGGGGCCCAAGAGACCCAGTACTTC.

The rearrangement joins TRBV12-3 or TRBV12-4 to TRBJ2-3; 8 bases fit TRBD2. The CDR3 sequence is 15 residues long. Germline trimming cut 2 bases from V and 4 bases from J; bases unmatched to any gene: 5. The CDR3 here is CASSLNGRGSDTQYF. CDR3 nucleotides: TGTGCCAGCAGTTTAAACGGGAGGGGTTCAGATACGCAGTATTTT.

In its sample, this clonotype was seen a few times. The gene calls are TRBV15 and TRBJ2-1, with 8 bases matching TRBD1. Germline CDR1 is LNHNV and CDR2 is YYDKDF (reference sequence). The CDR3 has 14 residues. The trim removed 4 bases at V and 8 bases at J, leaving 7 bases unmatched. CDR3 DNA: TGTGCCACCAGCACAGAGGACAGGGAGGATGAGCAGTTCTTC. It specifies CATSTEDREDEQFF.

The rearrangement joins TRBV24-1 to TRBJ1-1; D is ambiguous. Between the trimmed V and J ends, which lost 7 bases and 4 bases, there was a span of 12 bases. From germline, CDR1 is KGHDR and CDR2 SFDVKD. The CDR3 contains 13 residues. CDR3 nucleotides: TGTGCCACCAGAGAGTTAGGTGGCACTGAAGCTTTCTTT. Amino acids: CATRELGGTEAFF.

A few counts support this clonotype. The chain links TRBV21-1 to TRBJ2-7; the table's D call TRBD1 went unverified against the DNA. TRBV21-1 is annotated as a pseudogene. This CDR3 region has 20 residues. The CDR3: CASSKLIGAMGGITPYEQYV. CDR3 DNA sequence: TGTGCCAGCAGCAAATTGATAGGGGCGATGGGGGGTATTACACCCTACGAGCAGTACGTC.